A single sample is the source of the 11 T cell receptor beta chains below, sequenced in a study of vaccination and CD4 T cells after COVID-19. Sequenced with the Oncomine TCR Beta short-read assay was DNA taken from cultured CD4+ T cells. TCRdb itself ran the PCR reads through MiXCR, one entry per CDR3 protein. The repertoire consists of over 8,500 distinct CDR3 sequences, with approximately 57% occurring once and the leading ten covering over 20%. Their antigens are not known. Treatment defined: approximately 10-day PBMC culture with coronavirus spike peptide pools or control peptides (ViraFEST assay). Gathered ahead of the COVID-19 pandemic (2011-2018) were the CD4+ T cells of the unexposed donor. The sequenced sample consisted of CD4+ T cells from blood, cultured in vitro. These receptors came from a human donor in good health.

This clonotype turned up a few times. V and J are TRBV7-8 and TRBJ1-5; D unclear. The germline V gene encodes CDR1 SGHVS and CDR2 FQNEAQ. The CDR3 is made up of 14 amino acids. The V gene lost 0 bases and the J gene lost 7 bases, with 10 bases spanning the gap. The CDR3 here is CASSLAGGSQPQHF. The CDR3 DNA is TGTGCCAGCAGCTTAGCAGGAGGGTCCCAGCCCCAGCATTTT. The whole variable domain, filled in from reference TRBV7-8 and TRBJ1-5, reads GAGVSQSPRYKVAKRGQDVALRCDPISGHVSLFWYQQALGQGPEFLTYFQNEAQLDKSGLPSDRFFAERPEGSVSTLKIQRTQQEDSAVYLCASSLAGGSQPQHFGDGTRLSIL.

The V gene is TRBV20-1, the J gene TRBJ2-1; a possible D gene is TRBD2 (6 bases). Germline V gene data show CDR1 as DFQATT and CDR2 as SNEGSKA (reference sequence). The CDR3 runs 11 residues. V lost 6 bases and J 10 bases, leaving 13 bases between the germline ends. The CDR3, as DNA: TGCAGTGCCCCGGGACTGAGGGAGCAGTTCTTC. Translating it yields CSAPGLREQFF.

The V gene is TRBV28, the J gene TRBJ1-2; the D gene is possibly TRBD1 (6 bases). Per the germline V gene, CDR1 is MDHEN and CDR2 is SYDVKM. This CDR3 has 12 residues. V lost 11 bases to trimming and J lost 4 bases, with 14 bases between them. In DNA, the CDR3 is TGTGCCGCCCAGGGACATTCCTATGGCTACACCTTC. Its translation: CAAQGHSYGYTF.

This clonotype was seen only a few times. This chain connects TRBV10-3 to TRBJ1-5, with 7 bases that match TRBD1. Germline CDR1 and CDR2: ENHRY and SYGVKD. There are 13 residues in the CDR3. The V and J ends lost 4 bases and 5 bases, in that order; junction bases with no gene match: 2. The CDR3 spells CAISVTGDQPQHF. The CDR3 DNA sequence: TGTGCCATCAGTGTAACAGGGGATCAGCCCCAGCATTTT.

The rearrangement uses TRBV7-9 and TRBJ1-4; D is perhaps TRBD1 (5 bases). Germline values: CDR1 SEHNR, CDR2 FQNEAQ (reference sequence). The CDR3 runs 15 residues. V was pared by 0 bases and J by 0 bases, with 5 bases between. DNA for the CDR3: TGTGCCAGCAGCTTAGCGGGGCCAACTAATGAAAAACTGTTTTTT. Its protein is CASSLAGPTNEKLFF.

The chain has TRBV20-1 and TRBJ1-1, with D unresolved. Germline assignment: CDR1 DFQATT and CDR2 SNEGSKA (reference sequence). The V and J ends lost 1 base and 1 base respectively, with 7 bases between them. This CDR3 has 13 amino acids. This chain's CDR3 is CSARANKNTEAFF. CDR3 DNA sequence: TGCAGTGCTAGAGCAAACAAGAACACTGAAGCTTTCTTT.

This chain links TRBV24-1 with TRBJ2-3; the D gene is possibly TRBD1 (5 bases). This CDR3 has 15 amino acids. The V gene lost 4 bases and the J gene lost 2 bases, with 12 bases spanning the gap. Germline V gives CDR1 KGHDR, CDR2 SFDVKD. The CDR3 DNA follows: TGTGCCACCAGTGAGCCGCAGGGTCCCACAGATACGCAGTATTTT. Its translation: CATSEPQGPTDTQYF.

This rearrangement joins TRBV11-3 to TRBJ2-1; perhaps TRBD2 as D (5 bases). CDR1 and CDR2 (germline): SGHNT, YENEEA. V was shortened by 5 bases and J by 8 bases, with 10 bases between the two germline ends. CDR3 length: 12 amino acids. The CDR3 DNA reads TGTGCCAGCAGCGGGAGCCGCGATGAGCAGTTCTTC. This codes for CASSGSRDEQFF.

For this clonotype: Relative to the germline gene, one junction end is altered; a read error may explain this. The V and J genes are TRBV20-1 and TRBJ2-7, with 13 positions matching TRBD2. The CDR3 spans 16 residues. The germline gives CDR1 DFQATT, CDR2 SNEGSKA (reference sequence). The CDR3 reads CSATGLAGVLRSEQYF. CDR3 in DNA: TGCAGCGCTACAGGACTAGCGGGAGTTTTGCGGAGCGAGCAGTACTTC.

This clonotype came up a few times. The chain has TRBV29-1 and TRBJ1-2, with D tentatively TRBD1 (6 bases). The CDR3 extends over 13 amino acids. The V gene's germline CDR1 is SQVTM and CDR2 ANQGSEA. Trimming removed 4 bases at V and 8 bases at J, with 17 bases between. CDR3 sequence: CSVVGVLGGGYTF. The CDR3 DNA follows: TGCAGCGTTGTCGGAGTCTTGGGGGGCGGCTACACCTTC.

As DNA, the CDR3 is TGTGCCAGCAGTGGTTGGCCCTTCGGCAATGAGCAGTTCTTC. It translates to CASSGWPFGNEQFF. The genes are TRBV6-1 and TRBJ2-1; D unresolved. This CDR3 contains 14 residues. V was trimmed by 4 bases and J by 6 bases, leaving 13 bases between them. Per the germline V gene, CDR1 is MNHNS and CDR2 is SASEGT.